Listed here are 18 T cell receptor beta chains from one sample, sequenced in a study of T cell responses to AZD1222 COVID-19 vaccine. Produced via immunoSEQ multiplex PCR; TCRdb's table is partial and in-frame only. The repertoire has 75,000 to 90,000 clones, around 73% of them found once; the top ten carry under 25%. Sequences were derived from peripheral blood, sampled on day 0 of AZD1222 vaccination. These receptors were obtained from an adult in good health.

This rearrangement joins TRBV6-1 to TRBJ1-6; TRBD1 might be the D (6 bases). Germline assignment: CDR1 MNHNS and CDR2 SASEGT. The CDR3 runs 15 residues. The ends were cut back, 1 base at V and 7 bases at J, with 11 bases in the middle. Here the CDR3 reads CASSEVGAQNSPLHF. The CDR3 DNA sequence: TGTGCCAGCAGTGAAGTGGGGGCGCAGAATTCACCCCTCCACTTT.

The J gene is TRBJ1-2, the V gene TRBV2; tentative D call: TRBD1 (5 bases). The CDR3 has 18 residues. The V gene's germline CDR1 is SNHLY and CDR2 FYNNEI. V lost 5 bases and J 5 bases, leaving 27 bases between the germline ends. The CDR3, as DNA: TGTGCCAGCAGTCTGTCCGGCCCAGGGTCCGTGGGCGGATATGGCTACACCTTC. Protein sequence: CASSLSGPGSVGGYGYTF.

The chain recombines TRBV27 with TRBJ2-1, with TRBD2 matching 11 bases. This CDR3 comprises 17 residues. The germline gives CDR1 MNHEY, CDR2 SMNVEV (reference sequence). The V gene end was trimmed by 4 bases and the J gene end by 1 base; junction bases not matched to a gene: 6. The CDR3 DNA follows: TGTGCCAGCAGTTACCAGGTAGCGGGAGGGTCCTACAATGAGCAGTTCTTC. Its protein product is CASSYQVAGGSYNEQFF.

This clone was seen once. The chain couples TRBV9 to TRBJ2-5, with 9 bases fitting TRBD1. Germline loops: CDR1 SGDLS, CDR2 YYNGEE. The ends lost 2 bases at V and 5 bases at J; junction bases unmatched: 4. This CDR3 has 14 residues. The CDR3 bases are TGTGCCAGCAGCGTTACAGGGGGCCAGGAGACCCAGTACTTC. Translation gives CASSVTGGQETQYF.

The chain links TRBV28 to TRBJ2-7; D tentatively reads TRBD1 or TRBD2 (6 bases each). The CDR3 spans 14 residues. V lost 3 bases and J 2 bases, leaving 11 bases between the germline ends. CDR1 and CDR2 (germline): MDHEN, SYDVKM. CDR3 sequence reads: CASSLGGRTYEQYF. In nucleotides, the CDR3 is TGTGCCAGCAGTTTGGGGGGCCGGACCTACGAGCAGTACTTC.

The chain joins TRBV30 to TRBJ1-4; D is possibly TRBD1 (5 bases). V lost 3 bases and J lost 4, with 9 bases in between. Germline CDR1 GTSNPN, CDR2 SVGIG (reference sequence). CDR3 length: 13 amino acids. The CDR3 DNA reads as TGTGCCTGGAGCGGGACCGGTAATGAAAAACTGTTTTTT. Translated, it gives CAWSGTGNEKLFF.

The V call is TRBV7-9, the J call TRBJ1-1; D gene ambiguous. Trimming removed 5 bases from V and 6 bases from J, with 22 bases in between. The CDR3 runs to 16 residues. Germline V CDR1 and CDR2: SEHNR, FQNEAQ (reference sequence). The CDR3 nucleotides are TGTGCCAGCAGCATAGGGCCCCTGGCCGGGATGGCTGAAGCTTTCTTT. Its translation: CASSIGPLAGMAEAFF.

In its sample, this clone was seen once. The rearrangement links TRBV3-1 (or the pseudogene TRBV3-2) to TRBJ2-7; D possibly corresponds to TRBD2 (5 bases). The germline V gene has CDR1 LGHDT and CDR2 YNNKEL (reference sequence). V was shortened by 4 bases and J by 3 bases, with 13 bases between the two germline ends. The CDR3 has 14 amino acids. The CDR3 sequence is CASSRRTSNYEQYF. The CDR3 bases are TGTGCCAGCAGCCGGAGAACTAGTAACTACGAGCAGTACTTC.

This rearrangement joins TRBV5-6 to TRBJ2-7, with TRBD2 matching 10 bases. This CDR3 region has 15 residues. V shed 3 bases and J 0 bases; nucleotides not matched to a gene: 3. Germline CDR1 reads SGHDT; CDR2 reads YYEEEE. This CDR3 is CASSSSGRASYEQYF. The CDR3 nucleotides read TGTGCCAGCAGCTCCAGCGGGAGGGCCTCCTACGAGCAGTACTTC.

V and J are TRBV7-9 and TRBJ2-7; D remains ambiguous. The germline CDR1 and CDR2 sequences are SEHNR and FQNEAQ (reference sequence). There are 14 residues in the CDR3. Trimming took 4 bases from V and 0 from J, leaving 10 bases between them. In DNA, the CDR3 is TGTGCCAGCAGCTCCATTGGCCCCTCCTACGAGCAGTACTTC. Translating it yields CASSSIGPSYEQYF. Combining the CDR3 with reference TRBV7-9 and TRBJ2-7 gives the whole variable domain DTGVSQNPRHKITKRGQNVTFRCDPISEHNRLYWYRQTLGQGPEFLTYFQNEAQLEKSRLLSDRFSAERPKGSFSTLEIQRTEQGDSAMYLCASSSIGPSYEQYFGPGTRLTVT.

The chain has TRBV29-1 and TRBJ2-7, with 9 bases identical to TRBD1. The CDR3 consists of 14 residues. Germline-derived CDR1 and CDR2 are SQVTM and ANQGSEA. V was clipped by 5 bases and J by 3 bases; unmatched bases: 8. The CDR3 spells CSVLTGGGSYEQYF. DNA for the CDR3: TGCAGCGTTCTAACAGGGGGCGGTAGCTACGAGCAGTACTTC.

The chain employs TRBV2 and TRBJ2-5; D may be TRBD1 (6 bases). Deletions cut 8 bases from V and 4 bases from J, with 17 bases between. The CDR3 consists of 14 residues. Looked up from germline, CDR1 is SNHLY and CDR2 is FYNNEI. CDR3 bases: TGTGCCAGCGGTATGATGCAGGGGCGAGAGACCCAGTACTTC. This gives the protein CASGMMQGRETQYF.

CDR3 residues: CASSQGRPPLHF. The CDR3 nucleotides read TGTGCCAGCAGCCAGGGACGGCCACCCCTCCACTTT. This chain joins TRBV11-3 and TRBJ1-6; tentative D call: TRBD1 (5 bases). CDR3 length equals 12 residues. Germline V gene sequence: CDR1 SGHNT, CDR2 YENEEA. Trimming pared 5 bases from V and 11 bases from J, leaving 10 bases between.

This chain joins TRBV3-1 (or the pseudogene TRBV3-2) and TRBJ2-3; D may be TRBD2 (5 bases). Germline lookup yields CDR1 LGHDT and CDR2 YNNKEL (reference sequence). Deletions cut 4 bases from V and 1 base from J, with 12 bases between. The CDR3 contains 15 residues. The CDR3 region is CASSPLEGGTDTQYF. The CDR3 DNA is TGTGCCAGCAGCCCTCTTGAGGGCGGCACAGATACGCAGTATTTT.

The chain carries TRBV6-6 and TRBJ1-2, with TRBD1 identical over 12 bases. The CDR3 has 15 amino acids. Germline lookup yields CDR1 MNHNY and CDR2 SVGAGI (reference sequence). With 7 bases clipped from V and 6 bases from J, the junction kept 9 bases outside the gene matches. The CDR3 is CASTTGDRGRDGYTF. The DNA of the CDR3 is TGTGCCAGCACAACCGGGGACAGGGGGCGCGATGGCTACACCTTC.

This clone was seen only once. The CDR3, as DNA: TGTGCCAGCAGCTTAGCGTTCGGGACAGACTACAATGAGCAGTTCTTC. Protein product: CASSLAFGTDYNEQFF. This sequence joins TRBV7-2 and TRBJ2-1; 7 bases are shared with TRBD1. This CDR3 spans 16 amino acids. Germline values: CDR1 SGHTA, CDR2 FQGNSA. V lost 0 bases, J lost 3 bases, and 5 bases stayed unmatched.

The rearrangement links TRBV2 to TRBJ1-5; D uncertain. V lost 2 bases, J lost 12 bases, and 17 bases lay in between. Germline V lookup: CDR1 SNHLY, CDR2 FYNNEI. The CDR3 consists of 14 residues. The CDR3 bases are TGTGCCAGCAGTGAACGGCGGGATAAAAATCTCCAGCATTTT. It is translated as CASSERRDKNLQHF.

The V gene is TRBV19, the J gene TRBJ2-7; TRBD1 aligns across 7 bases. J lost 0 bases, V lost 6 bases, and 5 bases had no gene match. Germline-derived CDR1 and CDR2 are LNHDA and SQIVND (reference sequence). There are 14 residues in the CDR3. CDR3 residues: CASRKGQFSYEQYF. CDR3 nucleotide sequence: TGTGCCAGTAGGAAGGGACAGTTCTCCTACGAGCAGTACTTC.